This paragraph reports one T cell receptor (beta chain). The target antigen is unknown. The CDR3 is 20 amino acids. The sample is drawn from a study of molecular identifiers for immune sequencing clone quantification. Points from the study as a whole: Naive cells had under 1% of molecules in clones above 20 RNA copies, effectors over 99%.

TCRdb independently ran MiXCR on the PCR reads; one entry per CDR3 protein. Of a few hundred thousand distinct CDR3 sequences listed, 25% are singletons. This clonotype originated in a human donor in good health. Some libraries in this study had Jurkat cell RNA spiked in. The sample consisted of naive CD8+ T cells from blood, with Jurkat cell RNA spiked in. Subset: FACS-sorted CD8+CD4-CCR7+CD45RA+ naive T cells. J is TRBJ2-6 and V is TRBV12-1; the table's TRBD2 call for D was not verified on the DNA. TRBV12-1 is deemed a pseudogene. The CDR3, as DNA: TGTGCCAGCAGCCAACGTTCCCGACTAGCGGGCCGCTCTGGGGCCAACGTCCTGACTTTC. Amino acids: CASSQRSRLAGRSGANVLTF.